The rows below give T cell receptor beta chains drawn from one sample of a study of beta chain features in type 1 diabetes. Method: immunoSEQ multiplex PCR; TCRdb's copy keeps in-frame clones and lacks some. Counted here are about 53,000 clones, approximately 52% occurring once; the ten biggest clones make up 2.6%. Source material: Tregs from blood. These receptors were collected from a woman aged 40 to 50 with type 1 diabetes. Each CDR3 is given with its conserved first and last residue. Fields, in order: V gene, clone size, J gene, D gene, CDR3 DNA, CDR3 protein. The D gene is left open where the match is weak. Rows give clone size only sometimes, using once, few, many, or a class for an expanded clone.

TRBV11-2	NA	TRBJ1-2	NA	TGTGCCAGCAGCTCGACTCCGGGGGTTGGTGGCTACACCTTC	CASSSTPGVGGYTF
TRBV15	few	TRBJ1-1	NA	TGTGCCACCAGCAGAGAGGCGGGGGCAAGCACTGAAGCTTTCTTT	CATSREAGASTEAFF
TRBV5-6	NA	TRBJ1-5	NA	TGTGCCAGCAGCTTGGGTTTAGGTACGGGTAATCAGCCCCAGCATTTT	CASSLGLGTGNQPQHF
TRBV5-5	few	TRBJ2-3	TRBD2	TGTGCCAGCAGCTTGGGAGTAGGCGGGAGTGGAGATACGCAGTATTTT	CASSLGVGGSGDTQYF
TRBV11-3	NA	TRBJ2-1	NA	TGTGCCAGCAGCTTAGGTCCGGGTTGGGAGCAGTTCTTC	CASSLGPGWEQFF
TRBV6-1	NA	TRBJ1-1	NA	TGTGCCAGCAGTGTCACAGAGAACACTGAAGCTTTCTTT	CASSVTENTEAFF
TRBV18	NA	TRBJ1-2	NA	TGTGCCAGCTCCCCGGCGGGGAACAGAGAAGGCTACACCTTC	CASSPAGNREGYTF
TRBV7-2	NA	TRBJ2-1	TRBD2	TGTGCCAGCAGCTTAGAACTACTAGCGGGAGGGCCGGGTGAGCAGTTCTTC	CASSLELLAGGPGEQFF
TRBV7-9	NA	TRBJ2-3	TRBD2	TGTGCCAGCAGCGAGGGACTAGCGACAGATACGCAGTATTTT	CASSEGLATDTQYF
TRBV25-1	NA	TRBJ1-2	NA	TGTGCCAGCAGTCCACGTGGGGAGGCCTATGGCTACACCTTC	CASSPRGEAYGYTF
TRBV7-2	few	TRBJ2-4	TRBD2	TGTGCCAGCAGCTTGACCTTGGGACTAGCAAGCCGAAACATTCAGTACTTC	CASSLTLGLASRNIQYF
TRBV28	NA	TRBJ1-5	NA	TGTGCCAGCAGACTAAATGCAGGGTTATCTCAGCCCCAGCATTTT	CASRLNAGLSQPQHF
TRBV7-9	NA	TRBJ1-2	NA	TGTGCCAGCAGCTTAGCGACAGGACCAGGGGCGTATGGCTACACCTTC	CASSLATGPGAYGYTF
TRBV4-1	NA	TRBJ2-2	TRBD2	TGCGCCAGCAGCCGTGGACTAGCGGAGAACACCGGGGAGCTGTTTTTT	CASSRGLAENTGELFF
TRBV18	NA	TRBJ1-5	NA	TGTGCCAGCTCACCGCAGAATAGCAATCAGCCCCAGCATTTT	CASSPQNSNQPQHF
TRBV19	NA	TRBJ1-2	NA	TGTGCCAGTAACCGCGGGCCAGCCTCTAACTATGGCTACACCTTC	CASNRGPASNYGYTF
TRBV5-1	NA	TRBJ2-3	NA	TGCGCCAGCAGCTTCCGACTAGTACCAGATACGCAGTATTTT	CASSFRLVPDTQYF
TRBV11-2	NA	TRBJ2-1	TRBD1	TGTGCCAGCAGCGGACAGGGGAGGTGGAATGAGCAGTTCTTC	CASSGQGRWNEQFF
TRBV7-2	NA	TRBJ2-3	TRBD1	TGTGCCAGCAGCCCCGGGCGGACAGGGGTTTGGGATACGCAGTATTTT	CASSPGRTGVWDTQYF
TRBV9	few	TRBJ1-1	NA	TGTGCCAGCAGCGTAGCGGGGAACACTGAAGCTTTCTTT	CASSVAGNTEAFF
TRBV28	NA	TRBJ1-5	TRBD1	TGTGCCAGCAGGTCGGGACAGGGAAGTGCTAGCAATCAGCCCCAGCATTTT	CASRSGQGSASNQPQHF
TRBV5-6	NA	TRBJ2-5	NA	TGTGCCAGCAGCCCGCAGGGCGGTGAGACCCAGTACTTC	CASSPQGGETQYF
TRBV5-5	NA	TRBJ1-2	TRBD1	TGTGCCAGCAGCTACCCGGGACAGACTAACTATGGCTACACCTTC	CASSYPGQTNYGYTF
TRBV9	NA	TRBJ1-2	TRBD1	TGTGCCAGCAGCCGGGGACAGGCCCTCTATGGCTACACCTTC	CASSRGQALYGYTF